Below, 29 T cell receptor beta chains from the same sample are listed, as sequenced in a study of regulatory T cells in long-lasting Graves disease. Through Arm-PCR of CDR3 regions and iRepertoire HTBI primers, TCR beta libraries were built. Using its own MiXCR run on the multiplex PCR reads, TCRdb lists one record per CDR3 protein. The sample contains 400,000 to 500,000 distinct CDR3 sequences, about 15% of which appear only once. The time point was: newly diagnosed GD, antithyroid drugs for less than 3 months. PBMC RNA was the source of the TCR library. The data were also submitted as part of a second study, on T cells in Graves' hyperthyroidism and ophthalmopathy.

The specimen was peripheral blood mononuclear cells (PBMCs), collected at new diagnosis, from a patient treated with antithyroid drugs. The receptor source for this set is a woman in her thirties with Graves disease.

In its sample, this clonotype was seen many times. The gene calls are TRBV9 and TRBJ2-1; D ambiguous. The germline V gene has CDR1 SGDLS and CDR2 YYNGEE. V was trimmed by 1 base and J by 4 bases, leaving 12 bases between them. This CDR3 contains 15 residues. In nucleotides, the CDR3 is TGTGCCAGCAGCGTACTATCAGTCGCTTACAATGAGCAGTTCTTC. It is translated as CASSVLSVAYNEQFF.

This clonotype has a handful of counts. The chain uses TRBV6-1 and TRBJ2-5, with 9 bases that match TRBD2. This CDR3 comprises 16 residues. The ends lost 9 bases at V and 0 bases at J; junction bases unmatched: 11. Germline V CDR1 and CDR2: MNHNS, SASEGT. The CDR3 region is CASISGAGGYQETQYF. The CDR3 coding sequence is TGTGCCAGTATTTCAGGGGCGGGAGGGTACCAAGAGACCCAGTACTTC.

This clonotype was seen repeatedly, ten times or more. The gene calls are TRBV3-1 and TRBJ1-1; D is undetermined. V lost 1 base and J lost 1, with 7 bases in between. Germline CDR1 is LGHDT and CDR2 is YNNKEL (reference sequence). The CDR3 extends over 14 amino acids. The CDR3 loop reads CASSQGSRNTEAFF. CDR3 bases: TGTGCCAGCAGCCAAGGCTCTAGGAACACTGAAGCTTTCTTT. Combining the CDR3 with reference TRBV3-1 and TRBJ1-1 gives the whole variable domain DTAVSQTPKYLVTQMGNDKSIKCEQNLGHDTMYWYKQDSKKFLKIMFSYNNKELIINETVPNRFSPKSPDKAHLNLHINSLELGDSAVYFCASSQGSRNTEAFFGQGTRLTVV.

The gene calls are TRBV4-1 and TRBJ2-1; no reliable D call. The CDR3 covers 13 residues. V lost 0 bases and J 10 bases, leaving 10 bases between the germline ends. CDR1 is MGHRA and CDR2 is YSYEKL in the germline V gene. CDR3 nucleotides: TGCGCCAGCAGCCAAGAAGACTTCTACGAGCAGTTCTTC. It encodes CASSQEDFYEQFF.

The chain has TRBV5-1 and TRBJ2-1, with TRBD2 identical over 9 bases. CDR3 length: 15 amino acids. The V gene end was trimmed by 4 bases and the J gene end by 6 bases; junction bases not matched to a gene: 8. Germline CDR1 is SGHRS and CDR2 is YFSETQ. CDR3 nucleotide sequence: TGCGCCAGCAGCGTTCGGGCGGGAGGGCCCAATGAGCAGTTCTTC. As protein: CASSVRAGGPNEQFF.

The gene calls are TRBV4-1 and TRBJ1-5; possibly TRBD1 for D (5 bases). Per the germline V gene, CDR1 is MGHRA and CDR2 is YSYEKL. V dropped 0 bases and J dropped 2 bases, with 14 bases sitting between them. This CDR3 is 17 amino acids long. Here the CDR3 reads CASSQDGSGAGNQPQHF. CDR3 sequence (DNA): TGCGCCAGCAGCCAAGATGGAAGCGGGGCCGGCAATCAGCCCCAGCATTTT.

This clonotype was seen ten or more times. The chain joins TRBV6-5 to TRBJ1-1; D may be TRBD1 (6 bases). Germline CDR1 reads MNHEY; CDR2 reads SVGAGI. This CDR3 spans 17 amino acids. V was trimmed by 2 bases and J by 5 bases, leaving 21 bases between them. The CDR3 sequence: CASSYIGTRSRGTEAFF. Written as DNA, the CDR3 is TGTGCCAGCAGTTACATTGGGACACGCTCCCGGGGGACTGAAGCTTTCTTT.

In this sample, this clonotype turned up many times. This chain uses TRBV18 with TRBJ2-5; the match to TRBD2 covers 11 bases. The CDR3 loop spans 18 amino acids. Germline V gene data show CDR1 as KGHSH and CDR2 as LQKENI. The V and J ends lost 5 bases and 2 bases, in that order; junction bases with no gene match: 13. DNA of the CDR3: TGTGCCAGCTCAGGACGGCCTAGCGGGAGGCCCCAACAAGAGACCCAGTACTTC. Residues: CASSGRPSGRPQQETQYF.

A word on this clonotype: A read error may explain this, as a much larger clone is one base away. This rearrangement joins TRBV9 to TRBJ2-1; TRBD2 aligns across 9 bases. This CDR3 region has 16 residues. The V gene's germline CDR1 is SGDLS and CDR2 YYNGEE. The ends lost 4 bases at V and 10 bases at J; junction bases unmatched: 15. In nucleotides, the CDR3 is TGTGCCAGCAGCCAAGGGAGCGGGGGGACTGTTTACGAGCAGTTCTTC. This encodes CASSQGSGGTVYEQFF.

In its sample, this clonotype was seen a few times. The chain has TRBV20-1 and TRBJ1-3, with D possibly matching TRBD1 (6 bases). Germline CDR1 reads DFQATT; CDR2 reads SNEGSKA (reference sequence). The CDR3 has 12 residues. CDR3 sequence reads: CGTGISGNTIYF. The CDR3 DNA is TGCGGCACAGGGATCTCTGGAAACACCATATATTTT.

This clonotype was observed a handful of times. The chain carries TRBV28 and TRBJ1-5; D is unresolved. V dropped 2 bases and J dropped 2 bases, with 13 bases sitting between them. The CDR3 is 16 amino acids. Germline CDR1 is MDHEN and CDR2 is SYDVKM. The CDR3 sequence: CASSLHLGDGNQPQHF. CDR3 nucleotide sequence: TGTGCCAGCAGTTTACATTTAGGCGATGGCAATCAGCCCCAGCATTTT.

This clonotype was detected only a few times. This rearrangement joins TRBV3-1 to TRBJ1-1; possible D gene TRBD1, 5 bases. This CDR3 spans 15 amino acids. Germline V gives CDR1 LGHDT, CDR2 YNNKEL (reference sequence). V was pared by 0 bases and J by 8 bases, with 16 bases between. The CDR3: CASSQETFRDSEAFF. The CDR3 bases are TGTGCCAGCAGCCAAGAGACCTTCCGGGACTCGGAAGCTTTCTTT.

This clonotype has a count of ten or more. The chain is built from TRBV28 and TRBJ1-2, with 7 bases identical to TRBD1. Germline lookup yields CDR1 MDHEN and CDR2 SYDVKM. V shed 10 bases and J 8 bases; nucleotides not matched to a gene: 10. The CDR3 length is 12 residues. The CDR3 DNA sequence: TGTGCCACCGAGCGACAGGGCGAAGGCTACACCTTC. This encodes CATERQGEGYTF.

This clonotype was detected once. The rearrangement links TRBV11-3 to TRBJ2-6; the match to TRBD1 covers 7 bases. Unmatched junction bases numbered 10, after V lost 1 base and J lost 4 bases. This CDR3 is built from 18 residues. Germline V gives CDR1 SGHNT, CDR2 YENEEA. The CDR3 loop is CASSLGPPGTAGANVLTF. The CDR3, as DNA: TGTGCCAGCAGCTTAGGCCCCCCCGGGACAGCCGGGGCCAACGTCCTGACTTTC.

This clonotype was seen more than once but under ten times. This chain connects TRBV3-1 to TRBJ1-5; D perhaps matches TRBD1 (5 bases). The germline V gene has CDR1 LGHDT and CDR2 YNNKEL (reference sequence). V was pared by 0 bases and J by 0 bases, with 12 bases between. CDR3 length equals 17 residues. In DNA, the CDR3 is TGTGCCAGCAGCCAAGATCTAGGACACCCTAGCAATCAGCCCCAGCATTTT. Protein: CASSQDLGHPSNQPQHF.

The chain combines TRBV9 with TRBJ1-1, with 8 bases aligning to TRBD1. CDR3 size: 15 residues. Unmatched junction bases numbered 6, after V lost 4 bases and J lost 1 base. Germline CDR1 and CDR2: SGDLS and YYNGEE. CDR3 region: CASSPGGAGNTEAFF. The CDR3 bases are TGTGCCAGCAGCCCAGGGGGCGCGGGGAACACTGAAGCTTTCTTT. The whole variable domain, remainder taken from reference TRBV9 and TRBJ1-1, is DSGVTQTPKHLITATGQRVTLRCSPRSGDLSVYWYQQSLDQGLQFLIQYYNGEERAKGNILERFSAQQFPDLHSELNLSSLELGDSALYFCASSPGGAGNTEAFFGQGTRLTVV.

Ten or more counts support this clonotype. This chain joins TRBV5-1 and TRBJ2-1; D possibly corresponds to TRBD2 (6 bases). Trimming removed 1 base at V and 0 bases at J, with 8 bases between. This CDR3 contains 15 residues. Germline CDR1 reads SGHRS; CDR2 reads YFSETQ. CDR3 coding DNA: TGCGCCAGCAGCTTGCGGAGGGACTCCTACAATGAGCAGTTCTTC. Residues: CASSLRRDSYNEQFF.

The chain joins TRBV19 to TRBJ2-1; 9 bases are a match to TRBD1. The CDR3 consists of 15 residues. Germline loops: CDR1 LNHDA, CDR2 SQIVND (reference sequence). Trimming took 7 bases from V and 3 from J; bases not matched to a gene: 7. CDR3 protein: CASIPGQGYYNEQFF. CDR3 nucleotide sequence: TGTGCCAGTATACCGGGACAGGGATACTACAATGAGCAGTTCTTC.

This clonotype came up a few times. This chain links TRBV19 with TRBJ2-2; D is ambiguous. Germline V gives CDR1 LNHDA, CDR2 SQIVND (reference sequence). CDR3 size: 13 residues. Trimming pared 5 bases from V and 4 bases from J, leaving 8 bases between. DNA for the CDR3: TGTGCCAGTAGTTCCCTGGGCACCGGGGAGCTGTTTTTT. Protein product: CASSSLGTGELFF.

The chain is built from TRBV10-3 and TRBJ1-5; 9 bases line up with TRBD1. CDR3 length equals 14 residues. Trimming took 10 bases from V and 4 from J; bases not matched to a gene: 8. Germline loops: CDR1 ENHRY, CDR2 SYGVKD. The CDR3 DNA reads as TGTGCCACCGCGCCGGGACAGGGAAATCAGCCCCAGCATTTT. Protein: CATAPGQGNQPQHF.

This clonotype showed up many times. The chain has TRBV12-3 or TRBV12-4 and TRBJ1-5; a weak D match, TRBD1 (5 bases). This CDR3 region has 13 residues. Trimming took off 6 bases at V and 2 bases at J, with 8 bases between the two ends. CDR3 sequence (DNA): TGTGCCAGCAGGGTGGGGGGCAATCAGCCCCAGCATTTT. It encodes CASRVGGNQPQHF.

This clonotype was seen many times. The V call is TRBV3-1, the J call TRBJ1-5, with D possibly being TRBD1 (5 bases). CDR3 size: 13 residues. V was cut by 3 bases and J by 7 bases, with 10 bases left in between. Germline V gives CDR1 LGHDT, CDR2 YNNKEL (reference sequence). The CDR3, as DNA: TGTGCCAGCAGCCATCAGGGTGGGCAGCCCCAGCATTTT. This codes for CASSHQGGQPQHF.

This clonotype was picked up a small number of times. The gene calls are TRBV7-6 and TRBJ1-4, with 9 bases matching TRBD1. The V gene end was trimmed by 2 bases and the J gene end by 7 bases; junction bases not matched to a gene: 5. The CDR3 consists of 15 residues. The germline CDR1 and CDR2 sequences are SGHVS and FNYEAQ. CDR3 bases: TGTGCCAGCAGCTTAATAGGGACAGGGCTTGAAAAACTGTTTTTT. Protein sequence: CASSLIGTGLEKLFF.

A remark on this clonotype: A read error may explain this, as a much larger clone is one base away. This CDR3 fails to terminate in the conserved phenylalanine or tryptophan, so it likely reflects a read error. V is TRBV12-3 or TRBV12-4 and J is TRBJ2-5; a possible D gene is TRBD2 (6 bases). The V end lost 5 bases, the J end lost 7 bases, and 20 bases lay between the germline ends. The CDR3 is made up of 15 amino acids. For the CDR3, the DNA is TGTGCCAGCAGTGACAAGAGACGGGGGAGTTGGACCCAGTACCTC. Its translation: CASSDKRRGSWTQYL.

This clonotype was recorded at least ten times. The rearrangement links TRBV10-3 to TRBJ1-1; 9 nucleotides agree with TRBD1. Germline V gene data show CDR1 as ENHRY and CDR2 as SYGVKD. CDR3 size: 14 residues. Losses at the gene ends were 8 bases for V and 1 base for J; bases not matched to a gene: 5. The CDR3 spells CAISGTGTNTEAFF. The CDR3 region has the DNA TGTGCCATCTCCGGGACAGGGACGAACACTGAAGCTTTCTTT.

Many counts were recorded for this clonotype. This chain uses TRBV3-1 with TRBJ1-1; D call uncertain. V lost 6 bases to trimming and J lost 0 bases, with 11 bases between them. Germline CDR1 is LGHDT and CDR2 is YNNKEL (reference sequence). This CDR3 comprises 14 residues. CDR3 protein: CASSLRTVNTEAFF. In nucleotides, the CDR3 is TGTGCCAGCAGTCTACGGACGGTGAACACTGAAGCTTTCTTT.

The chain links TRBV24-1 to TRBJ1-1; the D is unclear. The CDR3 is made up of 11 amino acids. The germline CDR1 and CDR2 sequences are KGHDR and SFDVKD. Trimming removed 12 bases at V and 6 bases at J, with 13 bases between. The DNA for the CDR3 is TGTGCCGCCACCGAGGGTGCTGAAGCTTTCTTT. It is translated as CAATEGAEAFF.

This clonotype was seen repeatedly, ten times or more. V is TRBV6-1 and J is TRBJ2-1, with a weak D call TRBD1 (5 bases). V was shortened by 3 bases and J by 1 base, with 10 bases between the two germline ends. The germline CDR1 and CDR2 sequences are MNHNS and SASEGT. This CDR3 contains 15 residues. The CDR3 reads CASSDRVGSYNEQFF. The CDR3 bases are TGTGCCAGCAGTGACAGGGTGGGGTCCTACAATGAGCAGTTCTTC.

The chain recombines TRBV11-2 with TRBJ2-3; TRBD2 agrees at 14 bases. CDR1 and CDR2 from the germline V gene are SGHAT and FQNNGV. V was clipped by 5 bases and J by 0 bases; unmatched bases: 7. CDR3 length equals 18 residues. The CDR3 region has the DNA TGTGCCAGCAGCGGGTGGACTAGCGGGAGGAAAAGCACAGATACGCAGTATTTT. Its translation: CASSGWTSGRKSTDTQYF.